This TCR beta chain was profiled in a study of identical twins. Study findings and constraints: Memory repertoires lacked the insertion deficit that abundant cord blood beta clonotypes showed.

This clonotype was seen only a few times. Its target is not known. Germline CDR1 is SNHLY and CDR2 is FYNNEI. The CDR3 has 14 residues. V was clipped by 7 bases and J by 6 bases; unmatched bases: 10. MiXCR was run by TCRdb on the 5' RACE reads, yielding one entry per CDR3 protein. In the table there are some 660,000 distinct CDR3 sequences, about 9.4% of which are singletons. The same data also went into a second study, on yellow fever vaccine responses in identical twins.

Sequencing was performed on PBMCs. V usage is TRBV2 and J usage is TRBJ2-5, with TRBD2 identical over 8 bases. This receptor was obtained from a woman aged 18-35 years in good health. The CDR3 nucleotides are TGTGCCAGCATTGGGGTAGCGGGGAGGCAGACCCAGTACTTC. Translation: CASIGVAGRQTQYF.